Sequencing of this TCR beta chain was carried out in a study of T cell repertoires in cytomegalovirus infection. Trimming pared 3 bases from V and 6 bases from J, leaving 9 bases between. The germline CDR1 and CDR2 sequences are LGHDT and YNNKEL (reference sequence). The CDR3 runs 12 residues. This clonotype has a handful of counts. What it binds is not known. TCRdb reprocessed the reads via MiXCR and lists one record per CDR3 protein. The sample lists 310,000 or so distinct CDR3 sequences; around 9.6% were seen once. Study-wide points: Clonotype analysis showed dominance of the ex vivo response by HLA-C-restricted CMV-specific TCR beta clonotypes.

This sequence joins TRBV3-1 and TRBJ2-7; D is ambiguous. The source material was PBMCs. This TCR came from a human donor in good health (CMV status not recorded). Some clones in this sample may be carry-over from other donors' samples. As DNA, the CDR3 is TGTGCCAGCAGCCAGGGAATCGGCGAGCAGTACTTC. It yields the protein CASSQGIGEQYF.